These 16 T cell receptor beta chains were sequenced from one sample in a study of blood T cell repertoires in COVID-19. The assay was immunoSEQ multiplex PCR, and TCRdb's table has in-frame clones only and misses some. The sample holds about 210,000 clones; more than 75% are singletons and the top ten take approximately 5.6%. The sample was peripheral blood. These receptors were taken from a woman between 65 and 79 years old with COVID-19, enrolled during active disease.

CDR3 sequence reads: CASSLSPRPTNEKLFF. The CDR3 DNA reads as TGTGCCAGCAGTTTATCCCCCAGGCCAACTAATGAAAAACTGTTTTTT. This chain uses TRBV27 with TRBJ1-4, with D unresolved. The V gene lost 0 bases and the J gene lost 0 bases, with 8 bases spanning the gap. In germline, CDR1 is MNHEY, CDR2 SMNVEV (reference sequence). The CDR3 runs 16 residues.

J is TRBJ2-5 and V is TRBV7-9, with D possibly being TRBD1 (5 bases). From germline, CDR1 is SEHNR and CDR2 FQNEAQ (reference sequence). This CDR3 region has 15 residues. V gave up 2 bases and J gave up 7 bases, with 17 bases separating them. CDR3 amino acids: CASSLPVGHAGTQYF. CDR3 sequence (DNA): TGTGCCAGCAGCTTACCCGTCGGACACGCAGGGACCCAGTACTTC.

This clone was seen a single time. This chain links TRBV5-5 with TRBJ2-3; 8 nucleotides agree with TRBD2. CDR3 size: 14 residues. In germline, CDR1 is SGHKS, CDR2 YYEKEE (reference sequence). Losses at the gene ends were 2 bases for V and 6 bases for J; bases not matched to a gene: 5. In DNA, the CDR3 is TGTGCCAGCAGCTTTTCGGGGACTAGTGATACGCAGTATTTT. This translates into CASSFSGTSDTQYF.

CDR3: CAAGVVVSSPLHF. CDR3 DNA: TGTGCCGCCGGGGTTGTAGTGAGTTCACCCCTCCACTTT. The J gene is TRBJ1-6, the V gene TRBV28; the D is unclear. Germline CDR1 is MDHEN and CDR2 is SYDVKM. CDR3 size: 13 residues. V lost 11 bases, J lost 9 bases, and 17 bases lay in between. Together with reference TRBV28 and TRBJ1-6, the CDR3 gives the full variable domain: DVKVTQSSRYLVKRTGEKVFLECVQDMDHENMFWYRQDPGLGLRLIYFSYDVKMKEKGDIPEGYSVSREKKERFSLILESASTNQTSMYLCAAGVVVSSPLHFGNGTRLTVT.

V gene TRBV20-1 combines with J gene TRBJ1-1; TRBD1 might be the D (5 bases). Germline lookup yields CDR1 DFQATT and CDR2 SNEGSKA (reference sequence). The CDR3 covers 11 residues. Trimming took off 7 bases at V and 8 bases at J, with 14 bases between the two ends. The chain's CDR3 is CSGGLRTEAFF. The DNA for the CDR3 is TGCAGTGGGGGACTTAGAACCGAAGCTTTCTTT.

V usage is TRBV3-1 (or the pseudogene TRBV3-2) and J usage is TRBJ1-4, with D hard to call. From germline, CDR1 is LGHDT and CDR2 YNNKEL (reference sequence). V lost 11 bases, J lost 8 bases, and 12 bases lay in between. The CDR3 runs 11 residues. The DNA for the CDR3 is TGTGCCGCTAGTCAGACGGAAAAACTGTTTTTT. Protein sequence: CAASQTEKLFF.

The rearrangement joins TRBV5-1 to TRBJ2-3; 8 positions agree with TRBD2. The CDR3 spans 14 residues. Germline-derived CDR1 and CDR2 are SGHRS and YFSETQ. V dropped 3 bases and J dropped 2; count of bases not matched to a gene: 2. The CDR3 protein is CASSSGLATDTQYF. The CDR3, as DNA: TGCGCCAGCAGCTCAGGACTAGCCACAGATACGCAGTATTTT.

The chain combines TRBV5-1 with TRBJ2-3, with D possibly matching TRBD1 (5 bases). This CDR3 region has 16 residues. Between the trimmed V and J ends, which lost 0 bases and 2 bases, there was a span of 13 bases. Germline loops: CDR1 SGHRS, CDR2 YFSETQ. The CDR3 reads CASSLGAGFDTDTQYF. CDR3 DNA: TGCGCCAGCAGCTTGGGGGCAGGGTTTGACACAGATACGCAGTATTTT. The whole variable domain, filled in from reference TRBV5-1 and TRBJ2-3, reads KAGVTQTPRYLIKTRGQQVTLSCSPISGHRSVSWYQQTPGQGLQFLFEYFSETQRNKGNFPGRFSGRQFSNSRSEMNVSTLELGDSALYLCASSLGAGFDTDTQYFGPGTRLTVL.

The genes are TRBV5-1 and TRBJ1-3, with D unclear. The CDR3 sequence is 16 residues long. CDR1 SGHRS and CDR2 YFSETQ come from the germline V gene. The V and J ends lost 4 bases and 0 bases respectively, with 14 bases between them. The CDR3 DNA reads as TGCGCCAGCAGCCGTACAGAGGGCCTCTCTGGAAACACCATATATTTT. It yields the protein CASSRTEGLSGNTIYF.

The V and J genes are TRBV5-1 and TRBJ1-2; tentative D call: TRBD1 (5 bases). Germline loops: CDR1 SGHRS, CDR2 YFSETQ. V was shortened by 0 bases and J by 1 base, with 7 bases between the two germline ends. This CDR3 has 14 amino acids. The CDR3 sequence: CASSLVTDNYGYTF. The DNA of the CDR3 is TGCGCCAGCAGCTTGGTGACAGATAACTATGGCTACACCTTC.

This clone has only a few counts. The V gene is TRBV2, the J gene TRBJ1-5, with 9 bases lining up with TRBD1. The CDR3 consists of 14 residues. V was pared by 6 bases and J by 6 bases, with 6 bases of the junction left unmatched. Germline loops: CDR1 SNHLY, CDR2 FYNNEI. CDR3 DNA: TGTGCCAGCAGAGAACAGGGGGCCGGTCAGCCCCAGCATTTT. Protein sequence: CASREQGAGQPQHF.

The CDR3 reads CAIRPSAEGETQYF. CDR3 in DNA: TGTGCCATCCGGCCTAGCGCCGAGGGAGAGACCCAGTACTTC. The chain employs TRBV10-3 and TRBJ2-5, with D possibly being TRBD2 (6 bases). Germline V gives CDR1 ENHRY, CDR2 SYGVKD. The CDR3 is 14 residues long. V lost 8 bases and J lost 4, with 17 bases in between.

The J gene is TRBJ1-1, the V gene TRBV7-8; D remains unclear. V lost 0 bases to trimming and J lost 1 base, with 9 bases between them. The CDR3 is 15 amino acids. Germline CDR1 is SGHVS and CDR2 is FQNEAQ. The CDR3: CASSLASGGNTEAFF. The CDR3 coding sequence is TGTGCCAGCAGCTTAGCGTCAGGAGGGAACACTGAAGCTTTCTTT.

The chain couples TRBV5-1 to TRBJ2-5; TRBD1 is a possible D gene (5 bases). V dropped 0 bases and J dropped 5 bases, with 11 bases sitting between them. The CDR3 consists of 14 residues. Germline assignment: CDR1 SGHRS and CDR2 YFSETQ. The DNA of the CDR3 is TGCGCCAGCAGCTTGGGACAGCAAGGGGAGACCCAGTACTTC. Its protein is CASSLGQQGETQYF.

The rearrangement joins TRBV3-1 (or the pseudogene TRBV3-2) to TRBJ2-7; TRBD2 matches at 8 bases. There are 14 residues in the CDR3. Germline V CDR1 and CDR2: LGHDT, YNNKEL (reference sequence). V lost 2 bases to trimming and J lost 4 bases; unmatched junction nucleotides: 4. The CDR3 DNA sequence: TGTGCCAGCAGCCAAACTAGCGGAAATTACGAGCAGTACTTC. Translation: CASSQTSGNYEQYF.

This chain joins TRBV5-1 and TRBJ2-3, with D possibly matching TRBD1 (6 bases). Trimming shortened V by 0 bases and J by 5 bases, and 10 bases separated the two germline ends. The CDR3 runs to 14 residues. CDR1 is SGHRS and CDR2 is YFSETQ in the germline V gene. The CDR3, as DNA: TGCGCCAGCAGCTTGGGGGGGCCGGTAGATACGCAGTATTTT. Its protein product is CASSLGGPVDTQYF. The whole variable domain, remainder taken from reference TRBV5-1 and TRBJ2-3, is KAGVTQTPRYLIKTRGQQVTLSCSPISGHRSVSWYQQTPGQGLQFLFEYFSETQRNKGNFPGRFSGRQFSNSRSEMNVSTLELGDSALYLCASSLGGPVDTQYFGPGTRLTVL.